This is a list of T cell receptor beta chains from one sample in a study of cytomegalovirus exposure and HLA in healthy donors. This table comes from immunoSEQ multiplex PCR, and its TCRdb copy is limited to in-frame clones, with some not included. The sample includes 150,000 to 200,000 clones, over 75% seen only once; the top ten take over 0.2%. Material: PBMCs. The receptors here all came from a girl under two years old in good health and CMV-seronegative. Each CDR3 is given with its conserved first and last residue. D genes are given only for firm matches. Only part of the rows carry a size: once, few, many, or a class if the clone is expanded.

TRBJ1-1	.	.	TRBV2	CASSWTAMNTEAFF	TGTGCCAGCAGTTGGACTGCCATGAACACTGAAGCTTTCTTT
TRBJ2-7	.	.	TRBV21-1	CASSKNRALYEQYF	TGTGCCAGCAGCAAGAACAGGGCGCTCTACGAGCAGTACTTC
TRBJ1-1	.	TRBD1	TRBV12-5	CASTGQGYTEAFF	TGTGCTAGCACTGGACAGGGCTACACTGAAGCTTTCTTT
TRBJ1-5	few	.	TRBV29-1	CSVSGRNQPQHF	TGCAGCGTGAGCGGCCGCAATCAGCCCCAGCATTTT
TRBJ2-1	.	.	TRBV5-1	CASSLANQGPYNEQFF	TGCGCCAGCAGCTTGGCCAACCAGGGGCCGTACAATGAGCAGTTCTTC
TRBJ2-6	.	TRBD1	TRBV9	CASSDHRGLSGANVLTF	TGTGCCAGCAGCGACCACAGGGGCCTCTCTGGGGCCAACGTCCTGACTTTC
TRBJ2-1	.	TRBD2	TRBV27	CASRLRGLAGVGYNEQFF	TGTGCCAGCAGGCTCCGTGGACTAGCGGGAGTTGGATACAATGAGCAGTTCTTC
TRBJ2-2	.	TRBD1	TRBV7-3	CATGTGTGNGELFF	TGTGCCACCGGCACCGGGACAGGGAACGGGGAGCTGTTTTTT
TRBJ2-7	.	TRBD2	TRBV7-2	CASSLVFGGGPYEQYF	TGTGCCAGCAGCTTAGTGTTTGGGGGAGGGCCTTACGAGCAGTACTTC
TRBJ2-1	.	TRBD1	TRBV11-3	CASSSRTGSYGEQFF	TGTGCCAGCAGCTCAAGGACAGGGAGTTACGGGGAGCAGTTCTTC
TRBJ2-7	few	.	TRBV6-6	CASREQGSDEQYF	TGTGCCAGCAGAGAACAGGGCTCGGACGAGCAGTACTTC
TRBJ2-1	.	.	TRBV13	CASSYPRGENNNEQFF	TGTGCCAGCAGCTACCCTCGTGGGGAGAATAACAATGAGCAGTTCTTC
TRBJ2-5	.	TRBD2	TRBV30	CAWNSGGSPGTQYF	TGTGCCTGGAATAGCGGGGGGTCCCCGGGGACCCAGTACTTC
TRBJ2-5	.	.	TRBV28	CASSLTRESGTQYF	TGTGCCAGCAGTTTGACCCGGGAATCAGGGACCCAGTACTTC
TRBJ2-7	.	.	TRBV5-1	CASSLGRRVESYEQYF	TGCGCCAGCAGCTTGGGGCGCAGGGTGGAGTCCTACGAGCAGTACTTC
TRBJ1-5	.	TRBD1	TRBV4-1	CASSQSSVPGTAHQPQHF	TGCGCCAGCAGCCAATCCTCAGTGCCCGGGACAGCGCATCAGCCCCAGCATTTT
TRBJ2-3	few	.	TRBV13	CASARLATTDTQYF	TGTGCCAGCGCCCGTCTAGCTACCACAGATACGCAGTATTTT